This TCR beta chain was observed in a study of shared clonotypes between healthy human individuals. TCRdb keeps only in-frame clones here, not all; method: immunoSEQ multiplex PCR. The repertoire consists of over a million clones, with around 78% occurring once and the leading ten covering roughly 0.57%. From CD4+ cells came CD45RA+ naive and CD45RA-negative memory subsets. Trimming removed 8 bases from V and 1 base from J, with 17 bases in between. CDR3 size: 16 residues. Germline V lookup: CDR1 MDHEN, CDR2 SYDVKM. This receptor was obtained from a man between 18 and 29 years old in good health. Some clones in this sample may be carry-over from other donors' samples. The rearrangement links TRBV28 to TRBJ2-2; D possibly corresponds to TRBD2 (6 bases). Sequencing was performed on memory CD4+ T cells from PBMCs. This sample's subset: CD45RA-negative fraction. The CDR3 here is CASGTAGGVNTGELFF. The DNA of the CDR3 is TGTGCCAGCGGGACCGCGGGCGGGGTGAACACCGGGGAGCTGTTTTTT.